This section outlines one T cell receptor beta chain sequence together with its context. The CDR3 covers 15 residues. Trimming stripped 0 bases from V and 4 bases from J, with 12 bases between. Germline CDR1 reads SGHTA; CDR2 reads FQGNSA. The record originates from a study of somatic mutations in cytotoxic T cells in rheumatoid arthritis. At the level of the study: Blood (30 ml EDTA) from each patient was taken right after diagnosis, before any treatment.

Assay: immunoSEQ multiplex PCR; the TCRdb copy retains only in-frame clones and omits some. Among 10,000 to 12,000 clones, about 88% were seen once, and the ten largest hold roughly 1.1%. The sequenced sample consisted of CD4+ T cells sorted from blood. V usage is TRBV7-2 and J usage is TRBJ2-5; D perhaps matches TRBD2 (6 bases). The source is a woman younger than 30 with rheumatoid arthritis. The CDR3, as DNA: TGTGCCAGCAGCTTAGCGCGGAGGGGCCGAGAGACCCAGTACTTC. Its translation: CASSLARRGRETQYF.